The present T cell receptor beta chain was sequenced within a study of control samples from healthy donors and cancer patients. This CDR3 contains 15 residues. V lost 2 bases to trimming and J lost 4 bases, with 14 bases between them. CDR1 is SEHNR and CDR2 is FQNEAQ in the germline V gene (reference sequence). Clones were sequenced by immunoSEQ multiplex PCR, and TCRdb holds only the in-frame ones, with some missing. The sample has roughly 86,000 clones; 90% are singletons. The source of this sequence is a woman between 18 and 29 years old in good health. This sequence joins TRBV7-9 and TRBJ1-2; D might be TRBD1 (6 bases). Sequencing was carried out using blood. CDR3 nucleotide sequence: TGTGCCAGCAGCTTATCTCCAGGGGCCACCTATGGCTACACCTTC. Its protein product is CASSLSPGATYGYTF.